The 18 T cell receptor beta chains given below trace back to one sample, sequenced in a study of identical twins. TCRdb reprocessed the 5' RACE reads with MiXCR, giving one entry per CDR3 protein. The data show roughly 500,000 distinct CDR3 sequences, 20% to 25% seen once. This same sample was also part of a study on T cells expressing NK-cell markers.

The specimen was CD4+ T cells sorted from blood. These receptors came from a woman aged 18-35 years in good health.

This chain connects TRBV7-2 to TRBJ2-2, with a tentative D call TRBD1 (6 bases). Germline assignment: CDR1 SGHTA and CDR2 FQGNSA. CDR3 length equals 14 residues. Trimming removed 2 bases from V and 4 bases from J, with 8 bases in between. The CDR3 nucleotides are TGTGCCAGCAGCTTATTCAGGGGCACCGGGGAGCTGTTTTTT. Translated, it gives CASSLFRGTGELFF.

The chain recombines TRBV27 with TRBJ2-4; D not resolved. The CDR3 contains 15 residues. V was pared by 4 bases and J by 0 bases, with 10 bases between. CDR1 is MNHEY, CDR2 SMNVEV, per germline (reference sequence). The CDR3, as DNA: TGTGCCAGCAGTTCCAGTGTACTAGCCAAAAACATTCAGTACTTC. It yields the protein CASSSSVLAKNIQYF.

Only a few counts were recorded for this clonotype. V usage is TRBV4-1 and J usage is TRBJ1-2; no definite D call. The CDR3 spans 13 residues. The V end was cut by 1 base, the J end by 4 bases, with 7 bases between. Germline CDR1 MGHRA, CDR2 YSYEKL. The CDR3 protein is CASSQGGFYGYTF. The CDR3, as DNA: TGCGCCAGCAGCCAAGGGGGATTCTATGGCTACACCTTC.

This clonotype was detected a few times. The J gene is TRBJ2-7, the V gene TRBV5-1, with TRBD2 as a possible D gene (6 bases). The germline gives CDR1 SGHRS, CDR2 YFSETQ. Trimming left V 0 bases short and J 3 bases short, with 16 bases between. The CDR3 covers 16 residues. CDR3 bases: TGCGCCAGCAGCTTGGACCCACGGCGGGGAATCTACGAGCAGTACTTC. Translation gives CASSLDPRRGIYEQYF.

This clonotype came up many times. The rearrangement links TRBV6-2 or TRBV6-3 to TRBJ2-1; D is uncertain. With 2 bases removed from V and 7 bases from J, the gap between germline ends came to 24 bases. The CDR3 has 18 amino acids. Germline V gene lookup returns CDR1 MNHEY and CDR2 SVGEGT. The DNA for the CDR3 is TGTGCCAGCAGTTACCTGACTCTGACTGGCCTCCATGGGAATGAGCAGTTCTTC. It is translated as CASSYLTLTGLHGNEQFF.

Many counts were recorded for this clonotype. The V gene is TRBV29-1, the J gene TRBJ2-4, with 9 bases that match TRBD1. The trim removed 3 bases at V and 7 bases at J, leaving 4 bases unmatched. Per germline, CDR1 SQVTM and CDR2 ANQGSEA. This CDR3 has 13 residues. This chain's CDR3 is CSVEVQGANIQYF. CDR3 DNA: TGCAGCGTTGAGGTACAGGGGGCTAACATTCAGTACTTC. Full variable domain (remainder filled in from reference TRBV29-1 and TRBJ2-4): SAVISQKPSRDICQRGTSLTIQCQVDSQVTMMFWYRQQPGQSLTLIATANQGSEATYESGFVIDKFPISRPNLTFSTLTVSNMSPEDSSIYLCSVEVQGANIQYFGAGTRLSVL.

V gene TRBV20-1 combines with J gene TRBJ2-3; possibly TRBD2 for D (7 bases). The CDR3 loop spans 15 amino acids. Germline V CDR1 and CDR2: DFQATT, SNEGSKA (reference sequence). Trimming took off 1 base at V and 1 base at J, with 12 bases between the two ends. The CDR3 bases are TGCAGTGCTAGAGGGGGGGGCGGAGGCACAGATACGCAGTATTTT. Its translation is CSARGGGGGTDTQYF.

In this sample, this clonotype turned up a few times. The J gene is TRBJ2-5, the V gene TRBV20-1; 16 bases agree with TRBD2. V was clipped by 4 bases and J by 9 bases; unmatched bases: 14. The CDR3 is 17 residues long. CDR1 and CDR2 (germline): DFQATT, SNEGSKA (reference sequence). The CDR3 loop reads CSAIQGLAGGPQLAQYF. The CDR3 coding sequence is TGCAGTGCTATTCAGGGACTAGCGGGAGGGCCCCAATTGGCCCAGTACTTC.

This clonotype was seen a few times. The rearrangement uses TRBV10-3 and TRBJ2-5; D tentatively reads TRBD1 or TRBD2 (6 bases each). The germline CDR1 and CDR2 sequences are ENHRY and SYGVKD. Trimming cost V 6 bases and J 1 base, with 9 bases left between them. CDR3 length equals 13 residues. CDR3 residues: CAIRGGTQETQYF. DNA for the CDR3: TGTGCCATCAGAGGGGGGACCCAAGAGACCCAGTACTTC.

This clonotype turned up a few times. The gene calls are TRBV20-1 and TRBJ2-5; 9 nucleotides line up with TRBD2. The germline V gene has CDR1 DFQATT and CDR2 SNEGSKA (reference sequence). The CDR3 runs 14 residues. J was trimmed by 5 bases and V by 0 bases; bases with no gene match: 4. This chain's CDR3 is CSARDRLAGETQYF. In DNA form, the CDR3 reads TGCAGTGCTAGAGATCGGCTAGCGGGGGAGACCCAGTACTTC.

This clonotype appeared a few times. The gene calls are TRBV2 and TRBJ2-1; D is possibly TRBD2 (5 bases). The CDR3 consists of 14 residues. CDR1 and CDR2 (germline): SNHLY, FYNNEI. The ends were cut back, 4 bases at V and 8 bases at J, with 15 bases in the middle. The CDR3 reads CASSVERPGYEQFF. CDR3 DNA: TGTGCCAGCAGTGTTGAACGGCCGGGGTATGAGCAGTTCTTC. The variable domain in full, with the rest retrieved from reference TRBV2 and TRBJ2-1, is EPEVTQTPSHQVTQMGQEVILRCVPISNHLYFYWYRQILGQKVEFLVSFYNNEISEKSEIFDDQFSVERPDGSNFTLKIRSTKLEDSAMYFCASSVERPGYEQFFGPGTRLTVL.

The chain links TRBV29-1 to TRBJ2-1; 7 nucleotides align to TRBD2. The CDR3 is 16 residues long. The V and J ends lost 6 bases and 8 bases, in that order; junction bases with no gene match: 19. CDR1 SQVTM and CDR2 ANQGSEA come from the germline V gene. The CDR3 loop is CSVDAPTSRSGDEQFF. The CDR3 DNA follows: TGCAGCGTCGACGCCCCGACTAGCAGGAGTGGCGATGAGCAGTTCTTC.

This clonotype was seen a few times. J is TRBJ1-1 and V is TRBV18; no clear D gene. Looked up from germline, CDR1 is KGHSH and CDR2 is LQKENI. Deletions cut 6 bases from V and 4 bases from J, with 9 bases between. CDR3 size: 12 residues. The CDR3 DNA reads as TGTGCCAGCTCTCTTCTGAGCACTGAAGCTTTCTTT. Translation gives CASSLLSTEAFF.

V usage is TRBV5-1 and J usage is TRBJ2-1; weak D call: TRBD2 (6 bases). The CDR3 is 15 amino acids. Trimming removed 4 bases from V and 5 bases from J, with 16 bases in between. Germline loops: CDR1 SGHRS, CDR2 YFSETQ. In DNA form, the CDR3 reads TGCGCCAGCAGCCTTGGGATAGTAGCGGACAATGAGCAGTTCTTC. It yields the protein CASSLGIVADNEQFF.

J is TRBJ1-2 and V is TRBV5-1; possible D gene TRBD1, 6 bases. Germline V lookup: CDR1 SGHRS, CDR2 YFSETQ. V lost 7 bases, J lost 7 bases, and 20 bases lay in between. The CDR3 length is 14 residues. The CDR3: CASGTGSFTTGYTF. For the CDR3, the DNA is TGCGCCAGCGGAACAGGGAGCTTTACGACTGGCTACACCTTC.

The CDR3 nucleotides read TGCAGCGCTACAGGGTCAGCTAACTATGGCTACACCTTC. Translated: CSATGSANYGYTF. This sequence joins TRBV29-1 and TRBJ1-2, with D possibly matching TRBD1 (6 bases). With 7 bases removed from V and 0 bases from J, the gap between germline ends came to 12 bases. The CDR3 sequence is 13 residues long. Germline V gene sequence: CDR1 SQVTM, CDR2 ANQGSEA. Drawing the rest from reference TRBV29-1 and TRBJ1-2, the complete variable domain is SAVISQKPSRDICQRGTSLTIQCQVDSQVTMMFWYRQQPGQSLTLIATANQGSEATYESGFVIDKFPISRPNLTFSTLTVSNMSPEDSSIYLCSATGSANYGYTFGSGTRLTVV.

The chain joins TRBV7-2 to TRBJ2-1; D perhaps matches TRBD1 (5 bases). Germline-derived CDR1 and CDR2 are SGHTA and FQGNSA. This CDR3 comprises 14 residues. The V gene lost 2 bases and the J gene lost 5 bases, with 10 bases spanning the gap. Here the CDR3 DNA reads TGTGCCAGCAGCTTAAACCAGGGCAACAATGAGCAGTTCTTC. This gives the protein CASSLNQGNNEQFF.

The chain employs TRBV2 and TRBJ1-2, with 7 bases identical to TRBD1. The CDR3 totals 16 residues. V lost 4 bases, J lost 2 bases, and 10 bases stayed unmatched. Germline values: CDR1 SNHLY, CDR2 FYNNEI. The CDR3 DNA reads TGTGCCAGCAGTGGGACCGACAGGGCGTACAACTATGGCTACACCTTC. Translating it yields CASSGTDRAYNYGYTF.